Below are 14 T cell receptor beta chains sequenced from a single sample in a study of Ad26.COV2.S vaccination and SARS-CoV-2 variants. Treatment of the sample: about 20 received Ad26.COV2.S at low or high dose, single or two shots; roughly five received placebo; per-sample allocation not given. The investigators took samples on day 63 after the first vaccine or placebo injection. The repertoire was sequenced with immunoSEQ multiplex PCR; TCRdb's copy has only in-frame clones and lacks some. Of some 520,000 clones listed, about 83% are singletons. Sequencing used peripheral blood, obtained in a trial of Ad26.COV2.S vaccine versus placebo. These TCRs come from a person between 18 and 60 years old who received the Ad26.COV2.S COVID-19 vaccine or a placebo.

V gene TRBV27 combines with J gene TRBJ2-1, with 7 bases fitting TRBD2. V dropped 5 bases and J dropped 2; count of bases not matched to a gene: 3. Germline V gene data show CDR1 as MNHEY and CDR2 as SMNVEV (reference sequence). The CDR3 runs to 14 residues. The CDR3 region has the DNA TGTGCCAGCAGTAGCGGGAACCCCTACAATGAGCAGTTCTTC. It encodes CASSSGNPYNEQFF.

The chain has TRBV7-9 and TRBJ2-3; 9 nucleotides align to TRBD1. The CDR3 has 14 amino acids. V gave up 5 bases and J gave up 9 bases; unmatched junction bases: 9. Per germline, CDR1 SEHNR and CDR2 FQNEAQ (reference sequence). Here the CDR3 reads CASSVDRGEATQYF. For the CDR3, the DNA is TGTGCCAGCAGCGTCGACAGGGGGGAGGCGACGCAGTATTTT.

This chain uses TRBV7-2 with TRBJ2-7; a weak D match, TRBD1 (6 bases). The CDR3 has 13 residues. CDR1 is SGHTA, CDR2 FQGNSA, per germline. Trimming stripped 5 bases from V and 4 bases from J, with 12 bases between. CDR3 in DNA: TGTGCCAGCAGCCCCGACAGGTTTTACGAGCAGTACTTC. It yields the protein CASSPDRFYEQYF.

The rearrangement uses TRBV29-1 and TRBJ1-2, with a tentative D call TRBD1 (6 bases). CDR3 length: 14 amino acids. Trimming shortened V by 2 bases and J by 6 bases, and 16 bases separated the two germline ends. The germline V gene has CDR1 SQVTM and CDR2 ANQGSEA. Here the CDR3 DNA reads TGCAGCGTTGAACCTGCTCCCGGGGGGCATGGCTACACCTTC. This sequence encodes CSVEPAPGGHGYTF.

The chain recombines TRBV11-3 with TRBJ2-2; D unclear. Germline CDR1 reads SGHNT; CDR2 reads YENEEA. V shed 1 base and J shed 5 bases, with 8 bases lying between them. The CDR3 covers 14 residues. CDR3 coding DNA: TGTGCCAGCAGCTTAGCGTTGGGAACCGGGGAGCTGTTTTTT. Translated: CASSLALGTGELFF.

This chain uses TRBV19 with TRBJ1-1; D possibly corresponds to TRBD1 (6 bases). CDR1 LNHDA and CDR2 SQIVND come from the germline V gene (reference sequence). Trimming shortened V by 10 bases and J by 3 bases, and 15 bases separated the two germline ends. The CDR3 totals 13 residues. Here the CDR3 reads CATRLGGHTEAFF. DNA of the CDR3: TGTGCCACAAGATTGGGGGGGCACACTGAAGCTTTCTTT. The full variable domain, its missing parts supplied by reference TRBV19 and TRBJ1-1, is DGGITQSPKYLFRKEGQNVTLSCEQNLNHDAMYWYRQDPGQGLRLIYYSQIVNDFQKGDIAEGYSVSREKKESFPLTVTSAQKNPTAFYLCATRLGGHTEAFFGQGTRLTVV.

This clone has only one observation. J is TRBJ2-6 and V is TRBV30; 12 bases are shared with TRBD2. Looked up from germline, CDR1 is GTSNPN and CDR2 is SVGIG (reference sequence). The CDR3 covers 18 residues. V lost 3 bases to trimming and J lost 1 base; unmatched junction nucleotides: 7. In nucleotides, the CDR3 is TGTGCCTGGAGCCTGCTAGCGGGAGGGCGTTCTGGGGCCAACGTCCTGACTTTC. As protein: CAWSLLAGGRSGANVLTF. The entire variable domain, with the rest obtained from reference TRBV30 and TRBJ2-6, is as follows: SQTIHQWPATLVQPVGSPLSLECTVEGTSNPNLYWYRQAAGRGLQLLFYSVGIGQISSEVPQNLSASRPQDRQFILSSKKLLLSDSGFYLCAWSLLAGGRSGANVLTFGAGSRLTVL.

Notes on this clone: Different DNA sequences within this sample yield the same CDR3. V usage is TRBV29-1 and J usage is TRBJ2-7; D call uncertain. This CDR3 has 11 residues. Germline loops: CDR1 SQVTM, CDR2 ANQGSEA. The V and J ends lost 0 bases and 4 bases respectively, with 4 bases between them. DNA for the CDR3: TGCAGCGTTGAAGAGGTGTACGAGCAGTACTTC. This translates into CSVEEVYEQYF.

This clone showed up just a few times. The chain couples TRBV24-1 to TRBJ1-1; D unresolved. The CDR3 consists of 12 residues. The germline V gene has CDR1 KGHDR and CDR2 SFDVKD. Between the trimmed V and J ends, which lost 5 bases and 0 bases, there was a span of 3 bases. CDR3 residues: CATSGVNTEAFF. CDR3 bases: TGTGCCACCAGTGGGGTGAACACTGAAGCTTTCTTT.

The CDR3, as DNA: TGTGCCTCACGGCACTCCTACGAGCAGTACTTC. Translation gives CASRHSYEQYF. The V and J genes are TRBV30 and TRBJ2-7, with no clear D. The CDR3 loop spans 11 amino acids. Trimming removed 7 bases from V and 0 bases from J, with 7 bases in between. Germline loops: CDR1 GTSNPN, CDR2 SVGIG (reference sequence).

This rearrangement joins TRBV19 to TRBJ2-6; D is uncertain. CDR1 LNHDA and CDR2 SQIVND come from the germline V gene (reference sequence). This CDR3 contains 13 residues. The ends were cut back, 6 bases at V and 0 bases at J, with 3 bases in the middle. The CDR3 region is CASRDSGANVLTF. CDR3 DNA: TGTGCCAGTAGGGACTCTGGGGCCAACGTCCTGACTTTC.

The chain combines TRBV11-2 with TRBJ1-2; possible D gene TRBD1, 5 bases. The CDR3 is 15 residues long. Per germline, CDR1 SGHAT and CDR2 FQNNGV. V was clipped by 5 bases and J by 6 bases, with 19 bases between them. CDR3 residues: CASSPTGGLGHGYTF. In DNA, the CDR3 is TGTGCCAGCAGCCCCACCGGGGGGTTGGGTCATGGCTACACCTTC.

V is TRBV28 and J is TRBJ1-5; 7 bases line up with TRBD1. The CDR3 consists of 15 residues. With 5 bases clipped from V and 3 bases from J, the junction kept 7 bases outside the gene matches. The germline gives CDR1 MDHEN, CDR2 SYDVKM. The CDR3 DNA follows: TGTGCCAGCAGTCGCACAGGGGCGGACAATCAGCCCCAGCATTTT. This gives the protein CASSRTGADNQPQHF. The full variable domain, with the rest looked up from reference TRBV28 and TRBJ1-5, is DVKVTQSSRYLVKRTGEKVFLECVQDMDHENMFWYRQDPGLGLRLIYFSYDVKMKEKGDIPEGYSVSREKKERFSLILESASTNQTSMYLCASSRTGADNQPQHFGDGTRLSIL.

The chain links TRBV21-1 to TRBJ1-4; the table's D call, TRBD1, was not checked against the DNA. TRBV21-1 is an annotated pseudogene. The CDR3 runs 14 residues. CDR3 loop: CASTATGANEKLFF. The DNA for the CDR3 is TGTGCCAGCACCGCTACAGGGGCTAATGAAAAACTGTTTTTT.